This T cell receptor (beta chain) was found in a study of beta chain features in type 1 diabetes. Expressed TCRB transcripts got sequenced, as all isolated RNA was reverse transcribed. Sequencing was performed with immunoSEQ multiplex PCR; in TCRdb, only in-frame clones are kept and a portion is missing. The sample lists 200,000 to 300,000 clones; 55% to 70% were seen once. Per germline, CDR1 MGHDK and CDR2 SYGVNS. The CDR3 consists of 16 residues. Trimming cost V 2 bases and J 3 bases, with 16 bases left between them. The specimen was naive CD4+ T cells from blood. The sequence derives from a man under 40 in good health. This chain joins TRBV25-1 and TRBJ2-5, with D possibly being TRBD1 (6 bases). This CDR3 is CASSEGQGTFEETQYF. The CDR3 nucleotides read TGTGCCAGCAGTGAAGGTCAGGGGACCTTTGAAGAGACCCAGTACTTC. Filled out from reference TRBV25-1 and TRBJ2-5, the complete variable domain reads EADIYQTPRYLVIGTGKKITLECSQTMGHDKMYWYQQDPGMELHLIHYSYGVNSTEKGDLSSESTVSRIRTEHFPLTLESARPSHTSQYLCASSEGQGTFEETQYFGPGTRLLVL.